The 8 T cell receptor beta chains presented below share a single source sample, sequenced in a study of spatial heterogeneity in lung cancer. Study outcomes and limitations: Counts of expanded alpha and beta TCRs within tumors tracked the tumor nonsynonymous mutation count.

The antigens of these receptors remain unknown. Indicated time point: sample taken at primary tumor resection. TCRdb processed the 5' RACE reads anew with MiXCR; each CDR3 protein has one entry. Altogether under 20,000 distinct CDR3 sequences are present, roughly 7% being singletons, with the ten largest covering 20% to 25%. This specimen was lung tumor tissue, taken at surgery. Every receptor here comes from a female donor with early-stage non-small cell lung cancer.

This clonotype was found many times. The chain employs TRBV19 and TRBJ2-5, with a tentative D call TRBD1 (6 bases). Germline V gives CDR1 LNHDA, CDR2 SQIVND (reference sequence). This CDR3 has 15 residues. Trimming took 3 bases from V and 1 from J, leaving 12 bases between them. CDR3 loop: CASSMGHLPQETQYF. In DNA, the CDR3 is TGTGCCAGTAGTATGGGACATCTACCCCAAGAGACCCAGTACTTC. Looking up the rest from reference TRBV19 and TRBJ2-5 gives the full variable domain: DGGITQSPKYLFRKEGQNVTLSCEQNLNHDAMYWYRQDPGQGLRLIYYSQIVNDFQKGDIAEGYSVSREKKESFPLTVTSAQKNPTAFYLCASSMGHLPQETQYFGPGTRLLVL.

The sample holds many counts of this clonotype. The germline gene is not matched at one end of the junction; a read error may be the cause. The chain has TRBV24-1 and TRBJ1-6, with 8 bases fitting TRBD1. The CDR3 sequence is 14 residues long. Germline CDR1 and CDR2: KGHDR and SFDVKD. CDR3 coding DNA: TGTGCCCCCAGGGGCAGGGGACAGGATTCACCCCTCCACTTT. As protein: CAPRGRGQDSPLHF.

This clonotype was counted many times. J is TRBJ2-7 and V is TRBV20-1; tentative D call: TRBD2 (7 bases). The germline V gene encodes CDR1 DFQATT and CDR2 SNEGSKA (reference sequence). V shed 2 bases and J shed 6 bases, with 20 bases lying between them. The CDR3 has 15 residues. CDR3 nucleotides: TGCAGTGCTAGATCTCAATCACAGGGCGGGGGCGAGCAGTACTTC. Amino acids: CSARSQSQGGGEQYF.

The sample holds many counts of this clonotype. The chain couples TRBV29-1 to TRBJ2-5, with 7 bases that match TRBD1. CDR1 is SQVTM and CDR2 is ANQGSEA in the germline V gene. V was pared by 0 bases and J by 2 bases, with 6 bases of the junction left unmatched. This CDR3 comprises 15 residues. The CDR3 DNA reads TGCAGCGTTGAAGAGAAGAGGGGGCGGCAAGAGACCCAGTACTTC. Translated: CSVEEKRGRQETQYF.

This clonotype was observed a handful of times. The chain recombines TRBV10-3 with TRBJ2-5; D is undetermined. Germline V CDR1 and CDR2: ENHRY, SYGVKD. The CDR3 is 12 amino acids. The V gene lost 0 bases and the J gene lost 5 bases, with 4 bases spanning the gap. CDR3 amino acids: CAISESGETQYF. The CDR3 DNA reads as TGTGCCATCAGTGAGTCGGGGGAGACCCAGTACTTC.

This clonotype was detected ten times or more. The chain couples TRBV12-3 or TRBV12-4 to TRBJ2-7, with D perhaps matching TRBD1 (5 bases). The CDR3 has 17 residues. V lost 6 bases, J lost 4 bases, and 25 bases lay in between. The CDR3 reads CASSDTAGYNLGYEQYF. CDR3 DNA sequence: TGTGCCAGCAGCGACACCGCAGGGTATAATCTCGGATACGAGCAGTACTTC.

The sample holds many counts of this clonotype. This chain links TRBV7-2 with TRBJ2-7; D uncertain. Trimming removed 4 bases at V and 4 bases at J, with 8 bases between. Germline CDR1 is SGHTA and CDR2 is FQGNSA. The CDR3 length is 12 residues. CDR3 coding DNA: TGTGCCAGCAGCTCCGTTCGGTACGAGCAGTACTTC. Amino acid sequence: CASSSVRYEQYF.

The sample holds many counts of this clonotype. The V call is TRBV27, the J call TRBJ2-3; 15 bases align to TRBD2. The germline CDR1 and CDR2 sequences are MNHEY and SMNVEV (reference sequence). J gave up 4 bases and V 5 bases, and 7 bases lay outside the gene matches. This CDR3 has 17 residues. In DNA, the CDR3 is TGTGCCAGCAGTCCACGGACTAGCGGGGGGGCCTCAGATACGCAGTATTTT. As protein: CASSPRTSGGASDTQYF.